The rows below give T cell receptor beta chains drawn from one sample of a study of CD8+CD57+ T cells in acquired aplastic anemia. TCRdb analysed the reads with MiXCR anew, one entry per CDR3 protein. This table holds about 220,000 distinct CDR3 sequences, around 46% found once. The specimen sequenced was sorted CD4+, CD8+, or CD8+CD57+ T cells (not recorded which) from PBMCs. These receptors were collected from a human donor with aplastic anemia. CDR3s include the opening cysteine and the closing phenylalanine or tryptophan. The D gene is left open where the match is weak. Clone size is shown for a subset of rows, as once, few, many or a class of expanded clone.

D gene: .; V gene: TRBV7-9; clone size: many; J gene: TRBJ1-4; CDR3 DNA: TGTGCCAGCAGCTTCGACAGCGGGGATGAAAAACTGTTTTTT; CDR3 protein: CASSFDSGDEKLFF
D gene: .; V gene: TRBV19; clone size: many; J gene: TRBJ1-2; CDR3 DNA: TGTGCCAGTAGGCTCTCCGATGGCTACACCTTC; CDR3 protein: CASRLSDGYTF
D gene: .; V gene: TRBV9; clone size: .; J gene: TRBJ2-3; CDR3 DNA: TGTGCCAGCAGCGTAGCCCTCCCAGATACGCAGTATTTT; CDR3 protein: CASSVALPDTQYF
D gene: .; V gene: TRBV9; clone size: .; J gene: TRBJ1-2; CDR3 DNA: TGTGCCAGCAGCGCCGAGTGGGGTGGAGGCTACACCTTC; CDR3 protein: CASSAEWGGGYTF
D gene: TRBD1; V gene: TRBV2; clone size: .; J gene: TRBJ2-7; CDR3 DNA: TGTGCCAGCAGCAATACCAGGGGACAGGGCCACCGATCCGAGCAGTACTTC; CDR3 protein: CASSNTRGQGHRSEQYF
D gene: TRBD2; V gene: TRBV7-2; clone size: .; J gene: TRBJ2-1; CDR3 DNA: TGTGCCAGCAGCCCCCCGGGACTAGCGGGGGGTGGCTCCTACAATGAGCAGTTCTTC; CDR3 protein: CASSPPGLAGGGSYNEQFF
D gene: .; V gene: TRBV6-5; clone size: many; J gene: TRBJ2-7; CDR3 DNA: TGTGCCAGCAGTTACGGGGGCGGGTCCTACGAGCAGTACTTC; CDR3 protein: CASSYGGGSYEQYF
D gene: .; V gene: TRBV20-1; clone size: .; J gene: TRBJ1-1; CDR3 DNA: TGCAGTGCTAGAGATCCCACTAACGGACAGCTGAACACTGAAGCTTTCTTT; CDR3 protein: CSARDPTNGQLNTEAFF
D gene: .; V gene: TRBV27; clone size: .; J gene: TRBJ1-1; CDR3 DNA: TGTGCCAGCAGCCGATTGGGGTGGGGGTCGGGGAACACTGAAGCTTTCTTT; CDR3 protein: CASSRLGWGSGNTEAFF
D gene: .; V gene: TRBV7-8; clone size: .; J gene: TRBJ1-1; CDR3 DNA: TGTGCCAGCAGCTTAGGGGACTGGGCAGCGACGTATAGCAGAGAAGCTTTCTTT; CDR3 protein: CASSLGDWAATYSREAFF
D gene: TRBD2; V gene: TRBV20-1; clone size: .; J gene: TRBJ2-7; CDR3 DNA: TGCAGTGCTACCCGACTAGCGGGGGGTACCTCCTACGAGCAGTACTTC; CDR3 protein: CSATRLAGGTSYEQYF
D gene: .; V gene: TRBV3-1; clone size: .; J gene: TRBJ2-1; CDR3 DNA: TGTGCCAGCAGCCCCGACAAGGGTTTTATGGTCAATGAGCAGTTCTTC; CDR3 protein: CASSPDKGFMVNEQFF
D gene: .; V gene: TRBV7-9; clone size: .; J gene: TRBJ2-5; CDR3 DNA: TGTGCCAGCAGCCCGCGGGGGGCAGGGGGCTCGGAGACCCAGTACTTC; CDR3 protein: CASSPRGAGGSETQYF
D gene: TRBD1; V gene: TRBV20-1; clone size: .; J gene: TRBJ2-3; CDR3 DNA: TGCAGTGCTAGGGACAGGGTTACAGATACGCAGTATTTT; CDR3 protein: CSARDRVTDTQYF
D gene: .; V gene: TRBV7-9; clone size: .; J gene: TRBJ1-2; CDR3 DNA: TGTGCCAGCAGCTTAGGCCGTAGACGGGATCACTATGGCTACACCTTC; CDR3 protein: CASSLGRRRDHYGYTF
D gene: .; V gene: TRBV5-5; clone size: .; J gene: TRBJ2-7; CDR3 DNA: TGTGCCAGCAGGATTGGGGCTAGCGTCTCCTACGAGCAGTACTTC; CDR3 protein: CASRIGASVSYEQYF
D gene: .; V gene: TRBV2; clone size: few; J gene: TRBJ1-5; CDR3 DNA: TGTGCCAGCAGTGAAAGTGATCAGCCCCAGCATTTT; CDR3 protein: CASSESDQPQHF
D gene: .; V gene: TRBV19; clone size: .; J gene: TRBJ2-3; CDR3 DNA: TGTGCCAGTAGGTATAGATCACAGGGAGGGTCAGATACGCAGTATTTT; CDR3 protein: CASRYRSQGGSDTQYF
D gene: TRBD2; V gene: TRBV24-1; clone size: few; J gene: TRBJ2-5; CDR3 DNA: TGTGCCACCAGTGATGGGGAGGGCGTGCGAGGAGAGACCCAGTACTTC; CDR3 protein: CATSDGEGVRGETQYF
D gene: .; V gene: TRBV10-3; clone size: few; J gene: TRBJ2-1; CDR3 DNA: TGTGCCATCAGTGAGTCGCATAGATCGGGGAACAATGAGCAGTTCTTC; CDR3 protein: CAISESHRSGNNEQFF
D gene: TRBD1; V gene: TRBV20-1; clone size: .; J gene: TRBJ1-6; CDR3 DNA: TGCAGTGCTAGAGGCGCCGGGACAGGGAGTCCATTAAGCTCCTATAATTCACCCCTCCACTTT; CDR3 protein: CSARGAGTGSPLSSYNSPLHF
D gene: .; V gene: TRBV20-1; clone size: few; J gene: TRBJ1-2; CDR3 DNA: TGCAGTGCTAGAGACCTAGGGGTGAACTATGGCTACACCTTC; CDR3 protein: CSARDLGVNYGYTF
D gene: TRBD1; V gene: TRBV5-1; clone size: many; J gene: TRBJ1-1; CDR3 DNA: TGCGCCAGCAGGGGGACAGGGGAGACTGAAGCTTTCTTT; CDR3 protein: CASRGTGETEAFF
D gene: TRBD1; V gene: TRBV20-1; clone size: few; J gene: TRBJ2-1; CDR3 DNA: TGCAGTGCTAGAGTGTTTAGACAGGGAAATTTGAATGAGCAGTTCTTC; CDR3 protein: CSARVFRQGNLNEQFF
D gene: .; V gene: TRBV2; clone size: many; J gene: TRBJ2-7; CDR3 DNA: TGTGCCAGCTTTTCCGGGTTAGGGTACTTC; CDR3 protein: CASFSGLGYF
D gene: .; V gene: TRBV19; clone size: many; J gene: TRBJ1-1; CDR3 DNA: TGTGCCAGTAGTGGGGTGGGAACTGAAGCTTTCTTT; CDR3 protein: CASSGVGTEAFF
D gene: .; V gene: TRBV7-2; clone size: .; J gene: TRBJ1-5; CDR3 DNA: TGTGCCAGCAGCCTTAAGGCGGAGCAGCCCCAGCATTTT; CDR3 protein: CASSLKAEQPQHF
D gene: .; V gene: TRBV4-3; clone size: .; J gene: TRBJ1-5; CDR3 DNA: TGCGCCAGCAGCCAAGAGGGTAGGGGCAGTCAGCCCCAGCATTTT; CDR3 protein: CASSQEGRGSQPQHF
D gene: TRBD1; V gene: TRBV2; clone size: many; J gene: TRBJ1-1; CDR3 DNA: TGTGCCAGCAGGATTCACTCCGGGACAGGGGTATTCGGCACTGAAGCTTTCTTT; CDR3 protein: CASRIHSGTGVFGTEAFF
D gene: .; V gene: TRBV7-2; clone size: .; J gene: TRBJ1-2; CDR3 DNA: TGTGCCAGCAGCTGGCTAATTAGTGCTGCGAAGGGCTACACCTTC; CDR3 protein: CASSWLISAAKGYTF
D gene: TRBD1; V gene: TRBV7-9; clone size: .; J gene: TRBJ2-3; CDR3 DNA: TGTGCCAGCAGCCTCGGGACAGGGGGTTCAGATACGCAGTATTTT; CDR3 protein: CASSLGTGGSDTQYF
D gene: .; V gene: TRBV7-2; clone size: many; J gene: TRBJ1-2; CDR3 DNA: TGTGCCAGCAGTTTAAGTGGGGAGAGGGTCAGAGGCTACACCTTC; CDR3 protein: CASSLSGERVRGYTF
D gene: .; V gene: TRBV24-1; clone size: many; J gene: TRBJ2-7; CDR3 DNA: TGTGCCACCCTCACGGACTACGAGCAGTACTTC; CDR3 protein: CATLTDYEQYF
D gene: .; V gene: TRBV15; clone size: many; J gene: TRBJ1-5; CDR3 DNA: TGTGCCACCAGCAGAGGGGATCTAAGCGGCCAGCCCCAGCATTTT; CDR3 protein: CATSRGDLSGQPQHF
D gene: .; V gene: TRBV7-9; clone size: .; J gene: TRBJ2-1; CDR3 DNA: TGTGCCAGCAGCCCAAAAGACAATGAGCAGTTCTTC; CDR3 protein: CASSPKDNEQFF
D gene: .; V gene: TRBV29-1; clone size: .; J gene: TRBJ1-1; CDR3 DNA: TGCAGCGTTGAAGTAGGGGCAGGCGCGGGAACTGAAGCTTTCTTT; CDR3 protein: CSVEVGAGAGTEAFF
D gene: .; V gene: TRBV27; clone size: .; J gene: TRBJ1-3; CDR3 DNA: TGTGCCAGCAGCCCCGGCCTGGTCCCCTCTGGAAACACCATATATTTT; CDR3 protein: CASSPGLVPSGNTIYF
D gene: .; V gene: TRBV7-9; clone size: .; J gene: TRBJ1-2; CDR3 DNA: TGTGCCAGCAGCCGAACCCGGAGCTACACCTTC; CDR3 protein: CASSRTRSYTF
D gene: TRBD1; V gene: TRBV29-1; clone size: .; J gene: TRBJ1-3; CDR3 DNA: TGCAGCGTTGGCAGGGGGCTGGGAAACACCATATATTTT; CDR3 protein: CSVGRGLGNTIYF
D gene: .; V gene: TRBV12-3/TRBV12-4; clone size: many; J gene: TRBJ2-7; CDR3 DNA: TGTGCCAGCAGCCCCAAGCGGACGGCCAGCTCCTACGAGCAGTACTTC; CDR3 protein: CASSPKRTASSYEQYF
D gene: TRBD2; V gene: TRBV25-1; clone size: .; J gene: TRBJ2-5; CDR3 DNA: TGTGCTAGCAGTGAAGGCGGGGGGACTAGCGGGGTTAACGGAGAGACCCAGTACTTC; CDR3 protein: CASSEGGGTSGVNGETQYF
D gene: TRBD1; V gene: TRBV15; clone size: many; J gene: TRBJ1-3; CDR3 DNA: TGTGCCACCAGCATCGACGGGACAGGGGGAAACACCATATATTTT; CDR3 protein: CATSIDGTGGNTIYF
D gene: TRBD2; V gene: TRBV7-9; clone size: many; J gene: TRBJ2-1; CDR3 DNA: TGTGCCAGCAGCTTAGGGTTTAGACGGGGGGACAATGAGCAGTTCTTC; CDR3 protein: CASSLGFRRGDNEQFF
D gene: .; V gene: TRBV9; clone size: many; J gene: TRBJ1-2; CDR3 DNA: TGTGCCAGCAGCGTATTGGCAGACGGCAATTATGGCTACACCTTC; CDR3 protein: CASSVLADGNYGYTF
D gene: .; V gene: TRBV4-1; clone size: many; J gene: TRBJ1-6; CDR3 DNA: TGCGCCAGCAGCCAAGCAGGGTGGCCCAATTCACCCCTCCACTTT; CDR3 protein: CASSQAGWPNSPLHF
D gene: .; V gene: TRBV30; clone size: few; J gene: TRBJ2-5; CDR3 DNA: TGTGCCTGGAGTGTCTGGGGATTGGAGACCCAGTACTTC; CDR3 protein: CAWSVWGLETQYF
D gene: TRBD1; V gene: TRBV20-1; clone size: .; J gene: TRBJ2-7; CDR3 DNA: TGCAGTGCTATATCGGACAGGGCTTACGAGCAGTACTTC; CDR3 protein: CSAISDRAYEQYF
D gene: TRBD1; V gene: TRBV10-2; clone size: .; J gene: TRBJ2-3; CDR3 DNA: TGCGCCAGCAGGCAAGGGACAGGCACAGATACGCAGTATTTT; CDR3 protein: CASRQGTGTDTQYF